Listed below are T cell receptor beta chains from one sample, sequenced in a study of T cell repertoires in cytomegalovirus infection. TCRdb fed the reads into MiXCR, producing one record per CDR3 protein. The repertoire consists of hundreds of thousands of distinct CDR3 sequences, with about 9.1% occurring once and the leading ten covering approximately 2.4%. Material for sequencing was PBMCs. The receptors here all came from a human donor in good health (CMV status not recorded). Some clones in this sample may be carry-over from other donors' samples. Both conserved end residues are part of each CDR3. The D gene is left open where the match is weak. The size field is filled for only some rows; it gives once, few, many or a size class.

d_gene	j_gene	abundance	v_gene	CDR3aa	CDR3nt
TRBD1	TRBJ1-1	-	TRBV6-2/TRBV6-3	CASSPPGRGPAEAFF	TGTGCCAGCAGTCCGCCCGGCAGGGGGCCGGCTGAAGCTTTCTTT
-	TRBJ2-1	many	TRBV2	CASSDSDPNEQFF	TGTGCCAGCAGTGATAGCGATCCTAATGAGCAGTTCTTC
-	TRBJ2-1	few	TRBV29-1	CSVEDPLKGNEQFF	TGCAGCGTTGAAGACCCCTTAAAGGGCAATGAGCAGTTCTTC
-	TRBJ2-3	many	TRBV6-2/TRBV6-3	CASSTTRFTDTQYF	TGTGCCAGCAGTACGACGAGGTTCACAGATACGCAGTATTTT
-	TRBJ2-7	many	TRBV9	CASSGDLLPYEQYF	TGTGCCAGCAGCGGGGACCTCTTACCCTACGAGCAGTACTTC
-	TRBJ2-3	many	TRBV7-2	CASNMGGSQYF	TGTGCCAGCAACATGGGGGGTTCGCAGTATTTT
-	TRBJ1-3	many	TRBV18	CASSPRTASSSGNTIYF	TGTGCCAGCTCACCACGGACAGCTTCAAGCTCTGGAAACACCATATATTTT
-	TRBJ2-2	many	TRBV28	CASSYQGGAGELFF	TGTGCCAGCAGTTATCAAGGGGGAGCCGGGGAGCTGTTTTTT
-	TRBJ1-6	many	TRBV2	CASSQGWTNSPLHF	TGTGCCAGCAGTCAGGGTTGGACCAATTCACCCCTCCACTTT
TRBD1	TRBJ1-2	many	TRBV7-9	CASSDRDRVGYGYTF	TGTGCCAGCAGCGACCGGGACAGGGTGGGGTATGGCTACACCTTC
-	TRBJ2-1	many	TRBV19	CASSIKGGQFF	TGTGCCAGTAGTATCAAAGGTGGGCAGTTCTTC
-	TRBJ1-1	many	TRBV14	CASSYFTKAEAFF	TGTGCCAGCAGCTACTTCACCAAAGCTGAAGCTTTCTTT
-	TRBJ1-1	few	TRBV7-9	CASSSASEAFF	TGTGCCAGCAGCTCGGCTTCTGAAGCTTTCTTT
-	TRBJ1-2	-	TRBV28	CASSQDSRYGFTF	TGTGCCAGCAGTCAGGACAGTCGCTATGGCTTCACCTTC
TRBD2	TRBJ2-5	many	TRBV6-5	CASSYSASGGVGTQYF	TGTGCCAGCAGTTACTCGGCTAGCGGTGGTGTGGGGACCCAGTACTTC
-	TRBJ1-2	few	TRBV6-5	CASSLRGKGHTNYGYTF	TGTGCCAGCAGTTTAAGGGGGAAGGGGCATACTAACTATGGCTACACCTTC
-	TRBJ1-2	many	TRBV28	CAIGGAGYGYTF	TGTGCCATTGGGGGCGCAGGCTATGGCTACACCTTC
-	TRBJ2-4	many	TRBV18	CASSPPNGGGNIQYF	TGTGCCAGCTCACCTCCGAACGGAGGTGGAAACATTCAGTACTTC
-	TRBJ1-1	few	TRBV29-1	CSLLGEGNTEAFF	TGCAGCCTGCTAGGTGAGGGTAACACTGAAGCTTTCTTT
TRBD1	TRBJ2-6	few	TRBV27	CASSVDRLGGANVLTF	TGTGCCAGCAGTGTGGACAGGCTCGGTGGGGCCAACGTCCTGACTTTC
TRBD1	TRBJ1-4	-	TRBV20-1	CSALTRQGVEKLFF	TGCAGTGCCCTTACGCGACAGGGGGTGGAAAAACTGTTTTTT